Below, 20 T cell receptor beta chains from the same sample are listed, as sequenced in a study of regulatory T cells in long-lasting Graves disease. Documented time point: newly diagnosed GD, antithyroid drugs for less than 3 months. PBMCs were the source of the RNA used for TCR sequencing. Relying on iRepertoire HTBI primers and Arm-PCR of CDR3 regions, the team built TCR beta libraries. TCRdb itself ran the multiplex PCR reads through MiXCR, one entry per CDR3 protein. This sample has some 600,000 distinct CDR3 sequences; about 16% occur once, and the top ten carry 12%. The data were also submitted as part of a second study, on T cells in Graves' hyperthyroidism and ophthalmopathy.

Sequencing used peripheral blood mononuclear cells (PBMCs), obtained at new diagnosis, from a patient treated with antithyroid drugs. The receptors were sampled from a man between 18 and 35 years old with Graves disease.

This clonotype came up many times. CDR3 loop: CASSYEGQNTEAFF. CDR3 DNA sequence: TGTGCCAGCAGTTACGAGGGACAGAACACTGAAGCTTTCTTT. This chain links TRBV6-5 with TRBJ1-1, with a possible D match to TRBD1 (6 bases). The CDR3 sequence is 14 residues long. With 2 bases removed from V and 1 base from J, the gap between germline ends came to 8 bases. Germline V lookup: CDR1 MNHEY, CDR2 SVGAGI.

This clonotype was detected only a few times. The gene calls are TRBV6-2 or TRBV6-3 and TRBJ2-1; 7 bases line up with TRBD2. With 0 bases clipped from V and 6 bases from J, the junction kept 11 bases outside the gene matches. This CDR3 is 17 amino acids long. Per the germline V gene, CDR1 is MNHEY and CDR2 is SVGEGT. The CDR3 DNA sequence: TGTGCCAGCAGTTACTCCATTTTGCGGGAGTTCGGCAATGAGCAGTTCTTC. Residues: CASSYSILREFGNEQFF.

This clonotype was counted a few times. The chain uses TRBV2 and TRBJ2-6; D is undetermined. V lost 8 bases to trimming and J lost 0 bases, with 5 bases between them. This CDR3 is 13 amino acids long. Germline-derived CDR1 and CDR2 are SNHLY and FYNNEI. Here the CDR3 reads CASQTSGANVLTF. The CDR3 DNA reads TGTGCCAGCCAGACCTCTGGGGCCAACGTCCTGACTTTC. Combining the CDR3 with reference TRBV2 and TRBJ2-6 gives the whole variable domain EPEVTQTPSHQVTQMGQEVILRCVPISNHLYFYWYRQILGQKVEFLVSFYNNEISEKSEIFDDQFSVERPDGSNFTLKIRSTKLEDSAMYFCASQTSGANVLTFGAGSRLTVL.

This chain joins TRBV20-1 and TRBJ1-5; 7 bases are shared with TRBD1. The CDR3 runs 14 residues. The germline gives CDR1 DFQATT, CDR2 SNEGSKA (reference sequence). V trimming: 0 bases; J trimming: 5 bases; junction bases outside the gene matches: 4. CDR3 sequence: CSARDRQGYQPQHF. The CDR3 bases are TGCAGTGCTAGAGATAGACAGGGCTATCAGCCCCAGCATTTT.

The table lists this clonotype with a few counts. The chain is built from TRBV13 and TRBJ2-3; D is possibly TRBD1 or TRBD2 (6 bases each). This CDR3 contains 22 residues. V was clipped by 0 bases and J by 0 bases, with 28 bases between them. Germline V gene data show CDR1 as PRHDT and CDR2 as FYEKMQ (reference sequence). The CDR3 region is CASSLGLVNPAAEGVSTDTQYF. CDR3 DNA: TGTGCCAGCAGCTTAGGCCTAGTTAATCCAGCGGCGGAGGGGGTTAGCACAGATACGCAGTATTTT.

This clonotype appeared many times. V is TRBV7-9 and J is TRBJ2-2; D call uncertain. Germline V gene sequence: CDR1 SEHNR, CDR2 FQNEAQ (reference sequence). V lost 5 bases, J lost 0 bases, and 16 bases lay in between. This CDR3 is built from 17 residues. CDR3 nucleotides: TGTGCCAGCAGCCCGACGCGGCATCTCACGAACACCGGGGAGCTGTTTTTT. It translates to CASSPTRHLTNTGELFF.

This clonotype was detected a few times. This chain joins TRBV29-1 and TRBJ1-4, with TRBD1 identical over 10 bases. The CDR3 totals 18 residues. After removal of 1 base from V and 10 bases from J, the junction contained 18 bases not matched to a gene. In germline, CDR1 is SQVTM, CDR2 ANQGSEA. The CDR3 sequence is CSVEAGQGRFFRNRKLFF. The CDR3 DNA reads TGCAGCGTTGAAGCGGGACAGGGGCGGTTTTTTAGGAACCGAAAACTGTTTTTT.

This chain links TRBV7-9 with TRBJ1-3; the match to TRBD1 covers 7 bases. The germline V gene has CDR1 SEHNR and CDR2 FQNEAQ (reference sequence). The CDR3 spans 15 residues. The V and J ends lost 7 bases and 2 bases, in that order; junction bases with no gene match: 8. This CDR3 reads CASNPGQGAGNTIYF. CDR3 DNA: TGTGCCAGCAACCCCGGTCAGGGGGCTGGAAACACCATATATTTT.

This chain uses TRBV6-5 with TRBJ2-1; 8 bases align to TRBD1. V lost 4 bases to trimming and J lost 5 bases; unmatched junction nucleotides: 7. The CDR3 loop spans 15 amino acids. CDR1 is MNHEY and CDR2 is SVGAGI in the germline V gene. The CDR3 sequence is CASSFDRGNDNEQFF. The CDR3 nucleotides read TGTGCCAGCAGTTTCGACAGGGGAAACGACAATGAGCAGTTCTTC.

Written as DNA, the CDR3 is TGCGCCAGCAGCTTGGTGCTTGTCGGGCCCGCGGGAAAGGCCGGGGAGCTGTTTTTT. Protein: CASSLVLVGPAGKAGELFF. The rearrangement links TRBV5-1 to TRBJ2-2; maybe TRBD2 (6 bases). The V end was cut by 0 bases, the J end by 6 bases, with 24 bases between. Germline CDR1 and CDR2: SGHRS and YFSETQ. The CDR3 length is 19 residues.

The chain carries TRBV19 and TRBJ1-1; 7 bases align to TRBD1. With V trimmed by 6 bases and J by 1 base, 11 bases remained unmatched. CDR3 length equals 16 residues. Germline CDR1 is LNHDA and CDR2 is SQIVND (reference sequence). The CDR3 protein is CASSHLTGARNTEAFF. The CDR3 bases are TGTGCCAGTAGCCATTTAACAGGGGCCCGGAACACTGAAGCTTTCTTT.

This clonotype has a count of ten or more. The chain employs TRBV3-1 and TRBJ2-7; 7 nucleotides match TRBD2. Germline CDR1 is LGHDT and CDR2 is YNNKEL (reference sequence). Trimming at V came to 4 bases and at J to 4 bases, leaving 10 bases not matched to a gene. The CDR3 is 15 amino acids. The CDR3 region has the DNA TGTGCCAGCAGCCCCCCCCGGGCGGGAGCGTACGAGCAGTACTTC. Protein sequence: CASSPPRAGAYEQYF.

This clonotype was observed a few times. The chain joins TRBV11-3 to TRBJ2-1, with unresolved D. The V end lost 5 bases, the J end lost 10 bases, and 15 bases lay between the germline ends. This CDR3 comprises 13 residues. The germline CDR1 and CDR2 sequences are SGHNT and YENEEA. CDR3 loop: CASSLAPPAEQFF. The CDR3 bases are TGTGCCAGCAGCCTCGCCCCACCAGCCGAGCAGTTCTTC.

In this sample, this clonotype turned up many times. The rearrangement uses TRBV30 and TRBJ2-3; no definite D call. The DNA end favors TRBJ2-7, so the J call may be wrong. From germline, CDR1 is GTSNPN and CDR2 SVGIG (reference sequence). The CDR3 totals 12 residues. The DNA for the CDR3 is TGTGCCTGGAGTCAAAGCACCTACGAGCAGTACTTC. Protein product: CAWSQSTYEQYF.

This clonotype was seen many times. The rearrangement joins TRBV11-2 to TRBJ1-1; weak D call: TRBD1 (6 bases). The CDR3 consists of 14 residues. The V gene's germline CDR1 is SGHAT and CDR2 FQNNGV. V lost 5 bases and J 0 bases, leaving 10 bases between the germline ends. In DNA, the CDR3 is TGTGCCAGCAGCATCGGGACACTGAACACTGAAGCTTTCTTT. Its protein product is CASSIGTLNTEAFF. Variable domain in full (rest from reference TRBV11-2 and TRBJ1-1): EAGVAQSPRYKIIEKRQSVAFWCNPISGHATLYWYQQILGQGPKLLIQFQNNGVVDDSQLPKDRFSAERLKGVDSTLKIQPAKLEDSAVYLCASSIGTLNTEAFFGQGTRLTVV.

There are many counts of this clonotype. The rearrangement links TRBV29-1 to TRBJ2-1; 10 bases are shared with TRBD2. Germline CDR1 is SQVTM and CDR2 is ANQGSEA. Germline trimming cut 4 bases from V and 9 bases from J; bases unmatched to any gene: 9. The CDR3 extends over 14 amino acids. Here the CDR3 DNA reads TGCAGCGTTGTCGGACTAGCGGTAGGGGTTGAGCAGTTCTTC. Protein sequence: CSVVGLAVGVEQFF.

The chain employs TRBV25-1 and TRBJ2-2; the D is unclear. Trimming took 5 bases from V and 3 from J, leaving 13 bases between them. Per the germline V gene, CDR1 is MGHDK and CDR2 is SYGVNS. CDR3 length: 15 residues. For the CDR3, the DNA is TGTGCCAGCAGTCCCCCTGCCTCGGACACCGGGGAGCTGTTTTTT. Translated, it gives CASSPPASDTGELFF.

This clonotype was recorded many times. The V gene is TRBV20-1, the J gene TRBJ2-1; 9 bases match TRBD2. V was pared by 3 bases and J by 4 bases, with 4 bases of the junction left unmatched. The CDR3 has 14 residues. Germline values: CDR1 DFQATT, CDR2 SNEGSKA (reference sequence). DNA for the CDR3: TGCAGTGCTAGTCCAAGCGGGGGGTACAATGAGCAGTTCTTC. This sequence encodes CSASPSGGYNEQFF.

This clonotype was found many times. The chain recombines TRBV12-3 or TRBV12-4 with TRBJ2-1, with 7 bases aligning to TRBD2. This CDR3 comprises 12 residues. The ends lost 6 bases at V and 9 bases at J; junction bases unmatched: 5. The CDR3: CASSRREGEQFF. For the CDR3, the DNA is TGTGCCAGCAGCCGCAGGGAGGGTGAGCAGTTCTTC.

This clonotype was recorded a few times. Its ends do not fully match the called genes, so a read error is possible. The rearrangement links TRBV6-1 to TRBJ2-5; D unresolved. CDR3 length: 16 amino acids. The germline V gene has CDR1 MNHNS and CDR2 SASEGT. CDR3: CASSEAQSPGQGTQYF. In DNA form, the CDR3 reads TGTGCCAGCAGTGAAGCGCAGAGTCCGGGTCAAGGGACCCAGTACTTC.